The text below deals with one T cell receptor (beta chain). Its specificity is not known. The entry originates in a study of T cell repertoires in cytomegalovirus infection. The overall study: HLA-B-restricted CMV epitopes that are well studied were used alongside recently identified HLA-C-restricted ones. Indicated by public TCR beta signatures were CMV infection and matching HLA type. Study outcomes and limitations: Clonotypes of TCR beta that were HLA-C-restricted and CMV-specific dominated the ex vivo response. Adding up the frequency of public TCR beta families identified people who carried CMV plus the relevant HLA.

V was clipped by 6 bases and J by 3 bases, with 18 bases between them. This CDR3 is 16 amino acids long. TCRdb reprocessed the reads with MiXCR, giving one entry per CDR3 protein. The sample carries hundreds of thousands of distinct CDR3 sequences, 30% to 35% recorded once. This TCR came from a human donor in good health (CMV status not recorded). Some clones in this sample may be carry-over from other donors' samples. The sequenced sample was cultured PBMCs, obtained from culture after CMV antigen stimulation. This sequence joins TRBV12-3 or TRBV12-4 and TRBJ2-4; possible D gene TRBD2, 6 bases. The CDR3 here is CASSPRRAFVKNIQYF. CDR3 coding DNA: TGTGCCAGCAGCCCGCGGAGGGCTTTCGTCAAAAACATTCAGTACTTC.